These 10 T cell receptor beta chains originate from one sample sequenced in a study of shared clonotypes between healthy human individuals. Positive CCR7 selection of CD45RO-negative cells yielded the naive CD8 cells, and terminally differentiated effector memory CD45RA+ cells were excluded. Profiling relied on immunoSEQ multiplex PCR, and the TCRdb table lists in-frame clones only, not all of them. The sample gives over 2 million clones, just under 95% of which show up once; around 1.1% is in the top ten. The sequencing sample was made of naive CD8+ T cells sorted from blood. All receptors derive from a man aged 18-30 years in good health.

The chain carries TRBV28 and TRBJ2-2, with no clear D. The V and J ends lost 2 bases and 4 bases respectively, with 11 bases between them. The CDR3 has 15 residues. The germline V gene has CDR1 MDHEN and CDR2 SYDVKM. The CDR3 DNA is TGTGCCAGCAGTTTAAAATCCGGCCTCACCGGGGAGCTGTTTTTT. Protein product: CASSLKSGLTGELFF.

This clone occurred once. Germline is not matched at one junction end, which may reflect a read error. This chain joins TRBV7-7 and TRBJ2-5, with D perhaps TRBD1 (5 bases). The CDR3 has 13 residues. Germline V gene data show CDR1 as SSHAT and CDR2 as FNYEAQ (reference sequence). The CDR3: CASSQTDSGTQYF. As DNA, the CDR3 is TGTGCTAGCAGCCAGACTGACAGTGGGACCCAGTACTTC.

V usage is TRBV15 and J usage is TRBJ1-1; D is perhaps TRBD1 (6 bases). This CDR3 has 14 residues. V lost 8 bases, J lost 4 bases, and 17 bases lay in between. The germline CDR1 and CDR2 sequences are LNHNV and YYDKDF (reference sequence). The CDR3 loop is CATQGMGGGTEAFF. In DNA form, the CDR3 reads TGTGCCACCCAGGGGATGGGCGGTGGCACTGAAGCTTTCTTT.

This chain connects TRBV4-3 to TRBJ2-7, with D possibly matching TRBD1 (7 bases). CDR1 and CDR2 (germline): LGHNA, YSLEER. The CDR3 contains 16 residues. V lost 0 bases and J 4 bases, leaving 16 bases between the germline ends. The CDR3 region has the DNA TGCGCCAGCAGCCAAGAAGGAGTCAGGGGGGAGTACGAGCAGTACTTC. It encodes CASSQEGVRGEYEQYF.

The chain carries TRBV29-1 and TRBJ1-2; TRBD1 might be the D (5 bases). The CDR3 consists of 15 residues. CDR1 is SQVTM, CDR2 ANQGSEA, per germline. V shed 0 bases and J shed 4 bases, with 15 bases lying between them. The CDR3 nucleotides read TGCAGCGTTGAAGACGGCGGGGGGAACCCCTATGGCTACACCTTC. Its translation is CSVEDGGGNPYGYTF.

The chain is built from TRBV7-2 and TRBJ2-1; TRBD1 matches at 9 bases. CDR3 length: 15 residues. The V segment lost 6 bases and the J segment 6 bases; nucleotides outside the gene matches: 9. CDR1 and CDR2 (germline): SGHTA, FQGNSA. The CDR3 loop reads CASSSGGQGINEQFF. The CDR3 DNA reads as TGTGCCAGCAGTTCCGGGGGACAGGGTATCAATGAGCAGTTCTTC.

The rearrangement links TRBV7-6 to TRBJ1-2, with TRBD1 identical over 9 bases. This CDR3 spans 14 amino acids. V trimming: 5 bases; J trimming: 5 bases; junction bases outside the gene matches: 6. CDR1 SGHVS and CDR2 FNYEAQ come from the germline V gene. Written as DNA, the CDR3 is TGTGCCAGCAGCGCCGGGACAGGGTGGTATGGCTACACCTTC. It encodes CASSAGTGWYGYTF.

The CDR3 bases are TGTGCCAGCAGCCAAGATGGAGCAATTTCACCCCTCCACTTT. Translating gives CASSQDGAISPLHF. The chain recombines TRBV4-2 with TRBJ1-6; D is unresolved. The CDR3 contains 14 residues. Trimming removed 0 bases at V and 9 bases at J, with 9 bases between. Germline V CDR1 and CDR2: LGHNA, YNFKEQ.

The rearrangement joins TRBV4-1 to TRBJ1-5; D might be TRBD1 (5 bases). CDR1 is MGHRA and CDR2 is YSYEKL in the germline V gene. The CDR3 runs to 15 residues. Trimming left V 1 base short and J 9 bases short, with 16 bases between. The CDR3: CASSQVGGSGPPQHF. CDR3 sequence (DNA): TGCGCCAGCAGCCAAGTCGGGGGTTCGGGTCCGCCCCAGCATTTT.

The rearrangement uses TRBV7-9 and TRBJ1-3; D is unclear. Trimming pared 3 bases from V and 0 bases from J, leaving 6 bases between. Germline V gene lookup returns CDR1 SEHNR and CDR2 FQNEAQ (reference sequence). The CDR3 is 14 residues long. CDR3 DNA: TGTGCCAGCAGCTTTACTAGCTCTGGAAACACCATATATTTT. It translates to CASSFTSSGNTIYF.